The present entry profiles one T cell receptor (beta chain) with its context. Generated by immunoSEQ multiplex PCR, the TCRdb table keeps only in-frame clones and is missing some. This repertoire shows about 2.1 million clones, about 93% found once; its top ten account for over 1.5%. It was CD45RO-negative cells, positively selected for CCR7, that made up naive CD8 cells, with terminally differentiated effector memory CD45RA+ cells excluded. This entry comes from a study of shared clonotypes between healthy human individuals. CDR1 MDHEN and CDR2 SYDVKM come from the germline V gene. CDR3 length: 14 residues. V lost 2 bases, J lost 6 bases, and 14 bases lay in between.

Sequenced sample: naive CD8+ T cells from PBMCs. The chain recombines TRBV28 with TRBJ2-7; TRBD2 is a possible D gene (7 bases). The TCR originated in a man aged 18 to 30 in good health. Some clones in this sample may be carry-over from other donors' samples. CDR3 bases: TGTGCCAGCAGTTTAAGTGGGGCGGGGGCCGAGCAGTACTTC. This sequence encodes CASSLSGAGAEQYF.